The 32 T cell receptor beta chains reported below all come from one sample, sequenced in a study of blood T cell repertoires in COVID-19. TCRdb's copy holds only in-frame clones and misses some; the assay was immunoSEQ multiplex PCR. In the table there are 35,000 to 45,000 clones, roughly 88% of which are singletons. The sample taken for sequencing was peripheral blood. The receptors here all came from a man between 65 and 85 years old with active COVID-19.

The chain links TRBV20-1 to TRBJ1-1, with D uncertain. V lost 3 bases to trimming and J lost 1 base, with 3 bases between them. This CDR3 has 11 amino acids. CDR1 and CDR2 (germline): DFQATT, SNEGSKA (reference sequence). The CDR3 sequence: CSARRNTEAFF. The CDR3 DNA reads TGCAGTGCTAGGCGGAACACTGAAGCTTTCTTT.

This chain joins TRBV5-1 and TRBJ2-3; 12 bases are a match to TRBD2. Trimming at V came to 0 bases and at J to 7 bases, leaving 6 bases not matched to a gene. The germline V gene has CDR1 SGHRS and CDR2 YFSETQ. CDR3 length: 16 amino acids. CDR3 region: CASSLELAGGLYTQYF. DNA of the CDR3: TGCGCCAGCAGCTTGGAACTAGCGGGGGGCCTGTATACGCAGTATTTT.

V is TRBV6-5 and J is TRBJ2-3; D call uncertain. The CDR3 spans 14 residues. Germline V gene lookup returns CDR1 MNHEY and CDR2 SVGAGI. Trimming took 2 bases from V and 1 from J, leaving 7 bases between them. The CDR3 loop is CASSYSRGTDTQYF. For the CDR3, the DNA is TGTGCCAGCAGTTACAGCCGTGGCACAGATACGCAGTATTTT.

The rearrangement links TRBV19 to TRBJ1-2; 10 bases agree with TRBD1. Germline trimming cut 5 bases from V and 5 bases from J; bases unmatched to any gene: 11. The length of the CDR3 is 16 residues. Germline V gene data show CDR1 as LNHDA and CDR2 as SQIVND (reference sequence). The CDR3 sequence is CASSLLDRGRWYGYTF. CDR3 bases: TGTGCCAGTAGTCTCCTCGACAGGGGGCGCTGGTATGGCTACACCTTC.

This clone was picked up a small number of times. The CDR3 spells CASSSYNIRDRGSYEKLFF. CDR3 bases: TGTGCCAGCAGCTCGTACAATATAAGGGACAGAGGGTCGTATGAAAAACTGTTTTTT. The chain has TRBV7-9 and TRBJ1-4; TRBD1 aligns across 7 bases. The CDR3 totals 19 residues. Unmatched junction bases numbered 20, after V lost 4 bases and J lost 6 bases. The germline V gene encodes CDR1 SEHNR and CDR2 FQNEAQ (reference sequence).

Remarks on this clone: The sample contains more than one DNA sequence encoding this CDR3. The chain links TRBV7-3 to TRBJ2-5, with 10 bases fitting TRBD2. The CDR3 totals 15 residues. The germline V gene encodes CDR1 SGHTA and CDR2 FQGTGA. Unmatched junction bases numbered 1, after V lost 2 bases and J lost 1 base. The CDR3 spells CASSLLAGVQETQYF. CDR3 bases: TGTGCCAGCAGCTTACTAGCGGGGGTCCAAGAGACCCAGTACTTC. Complete variable domain (other parts from reference TRBV7-3 and TRBJ2-5): GAGVSQTPSNKVTEKGKYVELRCDPISGHTALYWYRQSLGQGPEFLIYFQGTGAADDSGLPNDRFFAVRPEGSVSTLKIQRTERGDSAVYLCASSLLAGVQETQYFGPGTRLLVL.

The chain employs TRBV9 and TRBJ2-3; 9 bases line up with TRBD2. The junction had 5 bases not matched to a gene; V was cut back by 3 bases and J by 0 bases. Per the germline V gene, CDR1 is SGDLS and CDR2 is YYNGEE. The CDR3 totals 16 residues. CDR3 amino acids: CASSARAGGSTDTQYF. CDR3 in DNA: TGTGCCAGCAGCGCCCGCGCGGGGGGGAGCACAGATACGCAGTATTTT.

This clone was found once. This chain links TRBV19 with TRBJ2-2, with D perhaps TRBD2 (5 bases). Trimming took 4 bases from V and 5 from J, leaving 14 bases between them. Germline loops: CDR1 LNHDA, CDR2 SQIVND (reference sequence). The CDR3 is made up of 15 amino acids. The CDR3 DNA follows: TGTGCCAGTAGTAATCGGGGTAGAAGAACCGGGGAGCTGTTTTTT. Amino acids: CASSNRGRRTGELFF.

This chain uses TRBV5-1 with TRBJ1-2, with TRBD1 matching over 8 bases. J lost 4 bases, V lost 4 bases, and 6 bases had no gene match. The germline V gene encodes CDR1 SGHRS and CDR2 YFSETQ. This CDR3 has 14 amino acids. The CDR3, as DNA: TGCGCCAGCAGCCCCGGACAGGGAAGCTATGGCTACACCTTC. It translates to CASSPGQGSYGYTF.

As DNA, the CDR3 is TGTGCCAGTAGCGGCAGGGGGAGCGAGCAGTACTTC. It encodes CASSGRGSEQYF. V and J are TRBV19 and TRBJ2-7; 7 bases line up with TRBD1. The V and J ends lost 6 bases and 6 bases, in that order; junction bases with no gene match: 5. Germline CDR1 LNHDA, CDR2 SQIVND (reference sequence). This CDR3 has 12 residues.

The chain links TRBV5-4 to TRBJ1-4; D possibly corresponds to TRBD1 (5 bases). V lost 3 bases to trimming and J lost 4 bases, with 10 bases between them. The CDR3 covers 14 residues. Germline V gene sequence: CDR1 SGHNT, CDR2 YYREEE (reference sequence). The CDR3 DNA follows: TGTGCCAGCAGCTGGGACTTGGGTAATGAAAAACTGTTTTTT. It specifies CASSWDLGNEKLFF.

The chain has TRBV5-1 and TRBJ2-5, with D maybe TRBD2 (6 bases). V gave up 1 base and J gave up 3 bases, with 10 bases separating them. This CDR3 contains 14 residues. Germline assignment: CDR1 SGHRS and CDR2 YFSETQ. CDR3 in amino acids: CASSLLAIKETQYF. The DNA for the CDR3 is TGCGCCAGCAGCTTGCTAGCGATTAAAGAGACCCAGTACTTC.

V and J are TRBV28 and TRBJ2-3; no clear D. The CDR3 sequence is 15 residues long. V dropped 2 bases and J dropped 0 bases, with 9 bases sitting between them. CDR1 and CDR2 from the germline V gene are MDHEN and SYDVKM. In DNA form, the CDR3 reads TGTGCCAGCAGTTTAATGACTTCGAGCACAGATACGCAGTATTTT. This translates into CASSLMTSSTDTQYF.

This sequence joins TRBV15 and TRBJ2-5; the D gene is possibly TRBD1 (6 bases). The germline V gene has CDR1 LNHNV and CDR2 YYDKDF (reference sequence). This CDR3 region has 14 residues. V was cut by 0 bases and J by 3 bases, with 8 bases left in between. The CDR3 DNA sequence: TGTGCCACCAGCAGAGATAACAGGGAAGAGACCCAGTACTTC. Translation gives CATSRDNREETQYF.

V and J are TRBV18 and TRBJ2-3; possibly TRBD2 for D (5 bases). The CDR3 is made up of 17 amino acids. Trimming removed 0 bases at V and 0 bases at J, with 13 bases between. Germline loops: CDR1 KGHSH, CDR2 LQKENI. CDR3 in DNA: TGTGCCAGCTCACCACCAGGCGGGCGTTTAAGCACAGATACGCAGTATTTT. This encodes CASSPPGGRLSTDTQYF.

This clone was counted a few times. The chain is built from TRBV7-2 and TRBJ2-7, with 9 positions matching TRBD2. Losses at the gene ends were 4 bases for V and 2 bases for J; bases not matched to a gene: 9. Germline V gene data show CDR1 as SGHTA and CDR2 as FQGNSA. CDR3 size: 16 residues. The CDR3 nucleotides are TGTGCCAGCAGCTCCTCTTCTGCTAGCGGGGCCTACGAGCAGTACTTC. It codes for CASSSSSASGAYEQYF.

This clone appeared a few times. The chain joins TRBV16 to TRBJ1-1; possibly TRBD1 for D (6 bases). The germline V and J ends were trimmed by 4 bases and 5 bases, with 14 bases remaining between them. The CDR3 covers 14 residues. Germline CDR1 and CDR2: KGHSY and FQNENV. CDR3 DNA: TGTGCCAGCAGCCTGAGGGGGGGCCGAACTGAAGCTTTCTTT. This codes for CASSLRGGRTEAFF.

J is TRBJ2-1 and V is TRBV11-2; D uncertain. Between the trimmed V and J ends, which lost 4 bases and 6 bases, there was a span of 10 bases. This CDR3 contains 13 residues. Germline V gene sequence: CDR1 SGHAT, CDR2 FQNNGV. As DNA, the CDR3 is TGTGCCAGCAGCTCCTTCCTATTCAATGAGCAGTTCTTC. Its protein is CASSSFLFNEQFF.

The chain uses TRBV18 and TRBJ2-2; the match to TRBD1 covers 8 bases. Trimming removed 6 bases from V and 7 bases from J; junction bases left unmatched: 13. Per the germline V gene, CDR1 is KGHSH and CDR2 is LQKENI. CDR3 length: 16 amino acids. CDR3 nucleotides: TGTGCCAGCTCGCTCCTCGAAGACAGGGGCGGCGGGGAGCTGTTTTTT. Residues: CASSLLEDRGGGELFF.

The J gene is TRBJ2-1, the V gene TRBV12-5, with a possible D match to TRBD2 (6 bases). Germline CDR1 LGHNT, CDR2 FRNRAP. V was shortened by 5 bases and J by 0 bases, with 11 bases between the two germline ends. The CDR3 runs to 15 residues. CDR3 sequence: CASGRGESSYNEQFF. The DNA of the CDR3 is TGTGCTAGTGGTCGCGGGGAGAGCTCCTACAATGAGCAGTTCTTC.

This rearrangement joins TRBV11-2 to TRBJ2-1, with D possibly TRBD2 on 5 matching bases. The CDR3 totals 19 residues. V lost 5 bases to trimming and J lost 0 bases, with 23 bases between them. The germline V gene has CDR1 SGHAT and CDR2 FQNNGV. The CDR3 loop is CASSPLGVGQSHSYNEQFF. The CDR3 coding sequence is TGTGCCAGCAGCCCACTGGGAGTCGGGCAGTCCCACTCCTACAATGAGCAGTTCTTC.

This sequence joins TRBV28 and TRBJ1-2, with TRBD1 matching 7 bases. J gave up 3 bases and V 3 bases, and 4 bases lay outside the gene matches. This CDR3 has 14 residues. CDR1 and CDR2 (germline): MDHEN, SYDVKM. This CDR3 reads CASSFWTGDYGYTF. CDR3 sequence (DNA): TGTGCCAGCAGTTTTTGGACAGGCGACTATGGCTACACCTTC.

V usage is TRBV7-9 and J usage is TRBJ2-7, with 14 nucleotides matching TRBD2. The V gene's germline CDR1 is SEHNR and CDR2 FQNEAQ (reference sequence). The J segment lost 3 bases and the V segment lost 2 bases, leaving 3 bases of the junction unmatched. CDR3 size: 16 residues. DNA for the CDR3: TGTGCCAGCAGCTTATTCGGGACTAGCGGGAGCTACGAGCAGTACTTC. This encodes CASSLFGTSGSYEQYF. The full variable domain, completed using reference TRBV7-9 and TRBJ2-7, is DTGVSQNPRHKITKRGQNVTFRCDPISEHNRLYWYRQTLGQGPEFLTYFQNEAQLEKSRLLSDRFSAERPKGSFSTLEIQRTEQGDSAMYLCASSLFGTSGSYEQYFGPGTRLTVT.

The rearrangement links TRBV11-3 to TRBJ1-1; tentatively, D is TRBD1 (6 bases). V was trimmed by 5 bases and J by 0 bases, leaving 10 bases between them. The length of the CDR3 is 14 residues. The germline V gene encodes CDR1 SGHNT and CDR2 YENEEA. CDR3 protein: CASSPGGVNTEAFF. CDR3 nucleotide sequence: TGTGCCAGCAGCCCGGGGGGCGTGAACACTGAAGCTTTCTTT. Complete variable domain (other parts from reference TRBV11-3 and TRBJ1-1): EAGVVQSPRYKIIEKKQPVAFWCNPISGHNTLYWYLQNLGQGPELLIRYENEEAVDDSQLPKDRFSAERLKGVDSTLKIQPAELGDSAVYLCASSPGGVNTEAFFGQGTRLTVV.

The chain has TRBV6-5 and TRBJ1-1; the match to TRBD1 covers 8 bases. V shed 5 bases, J shed 1 base, and the junction held 6 bases outside the gene matches. Germline V lookup: CDR1 MNHEY, CDR2 SVGAGI. The length of the CDR3 is 15 residues. The CDR3 sequence is CASSQPGTGNTEAFF. The DNA of the CDR3 is TGTGCCAGCAGTCAGCCCGGGACAGGGAACACTGAAGCTTTCTTT.

This clone was counted between two and nine times. This sequence joins TRBV27 and TRBJ1-1; TRBD1 matches at 7 bases. CDR1 and CDR2 from the germline V gene are MNHEY and SMNVEV (reference sequence). The CDR3 totals 14 residues. V lost 3 bases to trimming and J lost 1 base; unmatched junction nucleotides: 2. Here the CDR3 DNA reads TGTGCCAGCAGTTTGACAGGGACGAACACTGAAGCTTTCTTT. Protein sequence: CASSLTGTNTEAFF.

This clone is medium-sized in the sample. The chain combines TRBV4-2 with TRBJ1-5; the D is unclear. The V gene lost 0 bases and the J gene lost 4 bases, with 10 bases spanning the gap. The CDR3 length is 15 residues. Per germline, CDR1 LGHNA and CDR2 YNFKEQ. The CDR3 reads CASSQDLPTNQPQHF. The DNA for the CDR3 is TGTGCCAGCAGCCAAGATCTGCCGACAAATCAGCCCCAGCATTTT.

V gene TRBV28 combines with J gene TRBJ2-7; a possible D gene is TRBD1 (6 bases). The germline V gene has CDR1 MDHEN and CDR2 SYDVKM. The CDR3 extends over 14 amino acids. The V and J ends lost 5 bases and 2 bases respectively, with 13 bases between them. The CDR3, as DNA: TGTGCCAGCAGTACGTACAGGGTCACCTACGAGCAGTACTTC. As protein: CASSTYRVTYEQYF.

The chain couples TRBV5-4 to TRBJ1-4; D is unresolved. CDR1 is SGHNT and CDR2 is YYREEE in the germline V gene (reference sequence). The length of the CDR3 is 14 residues. V was trimmed by 4 bases and J by 3 bases, leaving 10 bases between them. CDR3 sequence reads: CASSRGAANEKLFF. The CDR3 region has the DNA TGTGCCAGCAGCCGCGGTGCGGCTAATGAAAAACTGTTTTTT. Looking up the rest from reference TRBV5-4 and TRBJ1-4 gives the full variable domain: ETGVTQSPTHLIKTRGQQVTLRCSSQSGHNTVSWYQQALGQGPQFIFQYYREEENGRGNFPPRFSGLQFPNYSSELNVNALELDDSALYLCASSRGAANEKLFFGSGTQLSVL.

The chain recombines TRBV13 with TRBJ1-2; 11 bases align to TRBD1. This CDR3 region has 14 residues. Germline V gene lookup returns CDR1 PRHDT and CDR2 FYEKMQ (reference sequence). V shed 5 bases, J shed 6 bases, and the junction held 5 bases outside the gene matches. The CDR3 bases are TGTGCCAGCAGCCCGCGGGACAGGGGGAATGGCTACACCTTC. Its translation is CASSPRDRGNGYTF. Using reference TRBV13 and TRBJ1-2 for the parts outside the CDR3, the full variable domain is AAGVIQSPRHLIKEKRETATLKCYPIPRHDTVYWYQQGPGQDPQFLISFYEKMQSDKGSIPDRFSAQQFSDYHSELNMSSLELGDSALYFCASSPRDRGNGYTFGSGTRLTVV.

The chain has TRBV12-3 or TRBV12-4 and TRBJ2-4; 11 nucleotides align to TRBD2. CDR3 length: 13 amino acids. Unmatched junction bases numbered 3, after V lost 7 bases and J lost 7 bases. CDR3 sequence: CASTIAGGNIQYF. CDR3 nucleotide sequence: TGTGCCAGCACTATAGCGGGAGGGAACATTCAGTACTTC.

The table lists this clone with a few counts. The chain recombines TRBV30 with TRBJ2-2; no clear D. V shed 3 bases and J shed 1 base, with 3 bases lying between them. The V gene's germline CDR1 is GTSNPN and CDR2 SVGIG (reference sequence). The CDR3 loop spans 12 amino acids. CDR3 sequence: CAWSRNTGELFF. CDR3 DNA sequence: TGTGCCTGGAGCCGGAACACCGGGGAGCTGTTTTTT.